This passage covers 31 T cell receptor beta chains from one sample sequenced in a study of blood T cell repertoires in COVID-19. Clones were sequenced by immunoSEQ multiplex PCR, and TCRdb holds only the in-frame ones, with some missing. This table holds tens of thousands of clones, about 89% found once. Sequences were obtained from peripheral blood. The origin of the receptors is a man in his fifties or sixties with active COVID-19.

V and J are TRBV9 and TRBJ2-3; 12 bases are a match to TRBD1. The junction had 15 bases not matched to a gene; V was cut back by 4 bases and J by 6 bases. The germline V gene encodes CDR1 SGDLS and CDR2 YYNGEE. This CDR3 is 18 amino acids long. The CDR3 sequence: CASSSLRSGQGAGDTQYF. DNA of the CDR3: TGTGCCAGCAGCTCACTTCGCTCGGGACAGGGGGCGGGGGATACGCAGTATTTT. The whole variable domain, remainder taken from reference TRBV9 and TRBJ2-3, is DSGVTQTPKHLITATGQRVTLRCSPRSGDLSVYWYQQSLDQGLQFLIQYYNGEERAKGNILERFSAQQFPDLHSELNLSSLELGDSALYFCASSSLRSGQGAGDTQYFGPGTRLTVL.

The CDR3 sequence: CASSEQGRTDTQYF. The CDR3 nucleotides are TGTGCCAGCAGTGAACAGGGTAGGACAGATACGCAGTATTTT. The gene calls are TRBV2 and TRBJ2-3, with a weak D call TRBD1 (5 bases). CDR1 is SNHLY and CDR2 is FYNNEI in the germline V gene. The CDR3 spans 14 residues. V was cut by 2 bases and J by 3 bases, with 9 bases left in between.

The rearrangement links TRBV18 to TRBJ2-3; a possible D gene is TRBD2 (6 bases). Germline-derived CDR1 and CDR2 are KGHSH and LQKENI. V was clipped by 3 bases and J by 0 bases, with 13 bases between them. CDR3 length: 16 residues. This CDR3 is CASSPQGGSSTDTQYF. Written as DNA, the CDR3 is TGTGCCAGCTCACCTCAGGGAGGATCTAGCACAGATACGCAGTATTTT.

This chain joins TRBV4-1 and TRBJ2-5; 8 positions match TRBD2. Looked up from germline, CDR1 is MGHRA and CDR2 is YSYEKL. The CDR3 contains 13 residues. Germline trimming cut 4 bases from V and 5 bases from J; bases unmatched to any gene: 3. The CDR3 region has the DNA TGCGCCAGCAGCCCCGGGACTAGGGAGACCCAGTACTTC. As protein: CASSPGTRETQYF.

J is TRBJ2-1 and V is TRBV7-2, with D maybe TRBD2 (7 bases). V dropped 6 bases and J dropped 3 bases, with 15 bases sitting between them. The CDR3 length is 15 residues. Germline CDR1 SGHTA, CDR2 FQGNSA. CDR3 residues: CASSFQGGVYNEQFF. The CDR3 DNA reads TGTGCCAGCAGTTTTCAAGGGGGGGTCTACAATGAGCAGTTCTTC.

This rearrangement joins TRBV11-2 to TRBJ2-7, with D perhaps matching TRBD2 (6 bases). The CDR3 is 16 amino acids. Trimming cost V 1 base and J 2 bases, with 15 bases left between them. Germline CDR1 and CDR2: SGHAT and FQNNGV. The CDR3 coding sequence is TGTGCCAGCAGCTTAGGTCCGTCCGGGGGAACCTACGAGCAGTACTTC. Translated: CASSLGPSGGTYEQYF.

The V and J genes are TRBV11-3 and TRBJ2-7; 8 bases are shared with TRBD2. Per the germline V gene, CDR1 is SGHNT and CDR2 is YENEEA. This CDR3 has 15 amino acids. V lost 7 bases and J lost 0; bases outside the gene matches: 8. Here the CDR3 reads CASTHGGTSSYEQYF. The DNA of the CDR3 is TGTGCCAGCACCCATGGGGGGACTAGCTCCTACGAGCAGTACTTC.

In its sample, this clone was seen once. The chain links TRBV28 to TRBJ1-2; possible D gene TRBD1, 5 bases. V lost 6 bases and J 0 bases, leaving 14 bases between the germline ends. CDR3 length: 15 residues. Germline CDR1 is MDHEN and CDR2 is SYDVKM. The CDR3 loop is CASSGSQTANYGYTF. DNA of the CDR3: TGTGCCAGCAGCGGCTCGCAGACAGCTAACTATGGCTACACCTTC.

The chain employs TRBV27 and TRBJ1-1; a possible D gene is TRBD1 (5 bases). The V end was cut by 5 bases, the J end by 4 bases, with 11 bases between. CDR3 length: 13 residues. CDR1 and CDR2 from the germline V gene are MNHEY and SMNVEV (reference sequence). CDR3 bases: TGTGCCAGCAGTCGGGACTCCCTCACTGAAGCTTTCTTT. Translation gives CASSRDSLTEAFF.

V is TRBV7-3 and J is TRBJ2-1; 8 nucleotides line up with TRBD2. The germline V gene has CDR1 SGHTA and CDR2 FQGTGA. The CDR3 extends over 13 amino acids. After removal of 6 bases from V and 9 bases from J, the junction contained 7 bases not matched to a gene. The CDR3 reads CASSSQAGAEQFF. As DNA, the CDR3 is TGTGCCAGCAGTTCCCAAGCGGGAGCTGAGCAGTTCTTC. Variable domain in full (rest from reference TRBV7-3 and TRBJ2-1): GAGVSQTPSNKVTEKGKYVELRCDPISGHTALYWYRQSLGQGPEFLIYFQGTGAADDSGLPNDRFFAVRPEGSVSTLKIQRTERGDSAVYLCASSSQAGAEQFFGPGTRLTVL.

This clone was recorded once. This chain uses TRBV5-1 with TRBJ2-1; D uncertain. The CDR3 has 15 amino acids. The V end lost 4 bases, the J end lost 0 bases, and 11 bases lay between the germline ends. Looked up from germline, CDR1 is SGHRS and CDR2 is YFSETQ. The CDR3 DNA is TGCGCCAGCAGCCCTGACTCTAGCTCCTACAATGAGCAGTTCTTC. This encodes CASSPDSSSYNEQFF.

This clone was observed a few times. V gene TRBV28 combines with J gene TRBJ1-1; D unclear. Trimming stripped 2 bases from V and 5 bases from J, with 15 bases between. Germline CDR1 MDHEN, CDR2 SYDVKM. The CDR3 spans 15 residues. The CDR3 bases are TGTGCCAGCAGTTTAAGAGGGCGGGTAGGAACTGAAGCTTTCTTT. Protein product: CASSLRGRVGTEAFF.

The V gene is TRBV30, the J gene TRBJ2-7; TRBD1 aligns across 9 bases. Trimming at V came to 3 bases and at J to 2 bases, leaving 23 bases not matched to a gene. This CDR3 has 20 amino acids. CDR1 and CDR2 (germline): GTSNPN, SVGIG (reference sequence). This CDR3 reads CAWRFRRWVSPGQGTYEQYF. The CDR3 region has the DNA TGTGCCTGGAGGTTTCGAAGATGGGTCTCTCCGGGACAGGGCACCTACGAGCAGTACTTC. The full variable domain, in which reference TRBV30 and TRBJ2-7 provide the parts outside the CDR3, is SQTIHQWPATLVQPVGSPLSLECTVEGTSNPNLYWYRQAAGRGLQLLFYSVGIGQISSEVPQNLSASRPQDRQFILSSKKLLLSDSGFYLCAWRFRRWVSPGQGTYEQYFGPGTRLTVT.

The chain is built from TRBV23-1 and TRBJ1-6; TRBD1 might be the D (5 bases). TRBV23-1 is sorted into the ORF group, with uncertain function. The V end lost 2 bases, the J end lost 4 bases, and 15 bases lay between the germline ends. This CDR3 has 17 residues. CDR3 region: CASSQPGRENYNSPLHF. The CDR3 nucleotides are TGCGCCAGCAGTCAACCGGGACGGGAGAATTATAATTCACCCCTCCACTTT.

The CDR3, as DNA: TGTGCCAGCAGCGTAGAAGTAGCGTGGGGTACAGATACGCAGTATTTT. Encoded protein: CASSVEVAWGTDTQYF. The chain recombines TRBV9 with TRBJ2-3; weak D call: TRBD2 (5 bases). Germline CDR1 is SGDLS and CDR2 is YYNGEE. V lost 0 bases to trimming and J lost 3 bases, with 14 bases between them. This CDR3 region has 16 residues.

This sequence joins TRBV6-4 and TRBJ2-1; 10 bases fit TRBD2. V gave up 4 bases and J gave up 7 bases; unmatched junction bases: 4. The CDR3 is 14 residues long. Germline loops: CDR1 MRHNA, CDR2 SNTAGT. CDR3 sequence reads: CASSASGGWNEQFF. CDR3 nucleotide sequence: TGTGCCAGCAGTGCTAGCGGGGGTTGGAATGAGCAGTTCTTC.

The chain joins TRBV12-3 or TRBV12-4 to TRBJ2-7; TRBD1 matches 8 bases. This CDR3 is built from 13 residues. After removal of 5 bases from V and 5 bases from J, the junction contained 5 bases not matched to a gene. CDR3 residues: CASSTGQGHEQYF. CDR3 DNA sequence: TGTGCCAGCAGTACCGGACAGGGCCACGAGCAGTACTTC.

The chain has TRBV6-5 and TRBJ2-3, with 8 bases aligning to TRBD1. V gave up 6 bases and J gave up 5 bases; unmatched junction bases: 4. Germline CDR1 MNHEY, CDR2 SVGAGI. CDR3 length equals 13 residues. CDR3 region: CASRAGGGDTQYF. The DNA for the CDR3 is TGTGCCAGCAGGGCAGGGGGCGGAGATACGCAGTATTTT.

In its sample, this clone was seen a few times. The chain joins TRBV20-1 to TRBJ2-3; TRBD2 matches at 11 bases. This CDR3 has 15 residues. With V trimmed by 8 bases and J by 1 base, 8 bases remained unmatched. The germline V gene has CDR1 DFQATT and CDR2 SNEGSKA (reference sequence). CDR3 residues: CSTGGTSGGTDTQYF. The DNA of the CDR3 is TGCAGTACTGGTGGGACTAGCGGTGGCACAGATACGCAGTATTTT.

The chain has TRBV29-1 and TRBJ2-1; possibly TRBD2 for D (5 bases). The CDR3 spans 14 residues. V was clipped by 7 bases and J by 10 bases, with 23 bases between them. Looked up from germline, CDR1 is SQVTM and CDR2 is ANQGSEA. CDR3 protein: CSALQDSLVGEQFF. For the CDR3, the DNA is TGCAGCGCACTCCAGGACTCTTTGGTGGGGGAGCAGTTCTTC.

The V call is TRBV28, the J call TRBJ2-7; 10 bases match TRBD1. With 10 bases clipped from V and 4 bases from J, the junction kept 7 bases outside the gene matches. This CDR3 spans 13 amino acids. Germline assignment: CDR1 MDHEN and CDR2 SYDVKM. In DNA form, the CDR3 reads TGTGCCATTGGCCGGGACAGGGGTTACGAGCAGTACTTC. Translating it yields CAIGRDRGYEQYF.

This chain uses TRBV2 with TRBJ1-4, with TRBD1 identical over 7 bases. The junction had 6 bases not matched to a gene; V was cut back by 4 bases and J by 4 bases. The germline CDR1 and CDR2 sequences are SNHLY and FYNNEI. The CDR3 consists of 15 residues. The CDR3: CASSGQGNYNEKLFF. CDR3 DNA sequence: TGTGCCAGCAGTGGACAGGGCAACTATAATGAAAAACTGTTTTTT.

This chain links TRBV30 with TRBJ1-6; D is possibly TRBD1 (5 bases). The CDR3 loop spans 14 amino acids. The V and J ends lost 5 bases and 5 bases respectively, with 13 bases between them. Germline V gene lookup returns CDR1 GTSNPN and CDR2 SVGIG (reference sequence). This CDR3 is CAWDRENNNSPLHF. CDR3 DNA sequence: TGTGCCTGGGACAGAGAGAATAATAATTCACCCCTCCACTTT.

The genes are TRBV7-2 and TRBJ1-2, with D unclear. With 0 bases removed from V and 8 bases from J, the gap between germline ends came to 7 bases. CDR1 SGHTA and CDR2 FQGNSA come from the germline V gene. This CDR3 comprises 12 residues. The CDR3 spells CASSLAEGGYTF. The CDR3, as DNA: TGTGCCAGCAGCTTAGCGGAGGGAGGCTACACCTTC.

This sequence joins TRBV27 and TRBJ2-7, with 8 bases matching TRBD2. The CDR3 spans 14 residues. Trimming removed 5 bases from V and 4 bases from J; junction bases left unmatched: 7. Germline values: CDR1 MNHEY, CDR2 SMNVEV (reference sequence). CDR3 DNA sequence: TGTGCCAGCAGTATTCGGGAGGGCCCTTACGAGCAGTACTTC. As protein: CASSIREGPYEQYF.

The chain has TRBV20-1 and TRBJ2-5; weak D call: TRBD2 (7 bases). The V gene's germline CDR1 is DFQATT and CDR2 SNEGSKA (reference sequence). Deletions cut 3 bases from V and 4 bases from J, with 9 bases between. The CDR3 has 12 amino acids. This chain's CDR3 is CSASRGAETQYF. The CDR3 nucleotides read TGCAGTGCTAGTCGGGGGGCAGAGACCCAGTACTTC.

The chain links TRBV11-3 to TRBJ2-1; D possibly corresponds to TRBD2 (5 bases). CDR3 length: 17 residues. CDR1 SGHNT and CDR2 YENEEA come from the germline V gene. V was pared by 3 bases and J by 0 bases, with 15 bases between. The CDR3 DNA reads TGTGCCAGCAGCTTGGGAGTGGAGCACAGCTCCTACAATGAGCAGTTCTTC. This translates into CASSLGVEHSSYNEQFF.

This chain joins TRBV7-9 and TRBJ2-2; no clear D gene. Germline CDR1 and CDR2: SEHNR and FQNEAQ (reference sequence). Trimming removed 0 bases from V and 3 bases from J, with 5 bases in between. The CDR3 totals 14 residues. CDR3 sequence reads: CASSLAYDTGELFF. In nucleotides, the CDR3 is TGTGCCAGCAGCTTAGCGTATGACACCGGGGAGCTGTTTTTT.

The chain recombines TRBV28 with TRBJ1-2; 9 nucleotides agree with TRBD1. The V gene end was trimmed by 6 bases and the J gene end by 3 bases; junction bases not matched to a gene: 2. Germline-derived CDR1 and CDR2 are MDHEN and SYDVKM. This CDR3 is built from 13 residues. The CDR3 DNA reads TGTGCCAGCAGACAGGGGGCAGACTATGGCTACACCTTC. Translation: CASRQGADYGYTF.

V is TRBV15 and J is TRBJ1-2, with a possible D match to TRBD1 (5 bases). There are 15 residues in the CDR3. Between the trimmed V and J ends, which lost 0 bases and 4 bases, there was a span of 12 bases. CDR1 is LNHNV, CDR2 YYDKDF, per germline (reference sequence). The CDR3 coding sequence is TGTGCCACCAGCAGAGATCGAACAGGCTTCTATGGCTACACCTTC. It translates to CATSRDRTGFYGYTF.

This sequence joins TRBV7-8 and TRBJ2-2, with 9 bases fitting TRBD2. CDR1 SGHVS and CDR2 FQNEAQ come from the germline V gene. This CDR3 spans 20 amino acids. V lost 2 bases to trimming and J lost 1 base; unmatched junction nucleotides: 14. The CDR3 DNA reads as TGTGCCAGCAGCTTACAGGGGCTGAGACTAGCGGTGAGGAACACCGGGGAGCTGTTTTTT. Its protein is CASSLQGLRLAVRNTGELFF.